This TCR beta chain stems from a study of cytomegalovirus exposure and HLA in healthy donors. TCRdb's table, derived via immunoSEQ multiplex PCR, lists solely in-frame clones and lacks some. Of roughly 220,000 clones detected, over 80% appear once; the ten largest clones hold over 12%. The CDR3 has 15 residues. Germline CDR1 and CDR2: MNHEY and SMNVEV (reference sequence). V shed 6 bases, J shed 0 bases, and the junction held 3 bases outside the gene matches. The chain recombines TRBV27 with TRBJ2-7; 12 bases agree with TRBD2. The sequenced sample consisted of PBMCs. This TCR was sampled from a woman under 40 in good health and CMV-seropositive. The CDR3 loop is CASSLLAGGSYEQYF. CDR3 in DNA: TGTGCCAGCAGCCTACTAGCGGGAGGCTCCTACGAGCAGTACTTC.